This TCR beta chain was captured in a study of response to subunit inactivated influenza vaccine. One entry per CDR3 protein results from TCRdb running MiXCR on the RT-PCR reads. The sample records around 490,000 distinct CDR3 sequences, 7.6% being singletons. Germline values: CDR1 SGDLS, CDR2 YYNGEE. The CDR3 has 13 residues. Between the trimmed V and J ends, which lost 4 bases and 5 bases, there was a span of 13 bases. Findings of the study overall: Authors suggested few new T cells are recruited by each seasonal influenza vaccination.

About this clonotype: Its antigen is as yet unknown.

The chain uses TRBV9 and TRBJ2-7, with unresolved D. This TCR was sampled from a man aged 50 to 69 who received an inactivated influenza vaccine. The sample consisted of PBMCs from blood, taken about 23 months after vaccination. The CDR3 nucleotides read TGTGCCAGCAGCTTTTCCCCTATCGACGAGCAGTACTTC. It specifies CASSFSPIDEQYF.